Shown below are 29 T cell receptor beta chains from a single sample sequenced in a study of Ad26.COV2.S vaccination and SARS-CoV-2 variants. Data came from immunoSEQ multiplex PCR; TCRdb stores just in-frame clones and leaves some out. Here the sample spans around 300,000 clones, approximately 90% being singletons. The treatment denotes: around 19 received Ad26.COV2.S at low or high dose, single or two shots; about 5 received placebo; per-sample allocation not given. Sampling was done on day 63 after the first vaccine or placebo injection. The sequencing used peripheral blood, collected in a trial of Ad26.COV2.S vaccine versus placebo. Receptors were obtained from a person between 18 and 65 years old who received the Ad26.COV2.S COVID-19 vaccine or a placebo.

V usage is TRBV5-5 and J usage is TRBJ2-7; D gene unclear. V lost 4 bases and J 2 bases, leaving 16 bases between the germline ends. From germline, CDR1 is SGHKS and CDR2 YYEKEE (reference sequence). The CDR3 has 15 residues. CDR3 sequence: CASSEEDPSPYEQYF. The CDR3 nucleotides read TGTGCCAGCAGCGAAGAGGACCCGTCCCCCTACGAGCAGTACTTC.

This clone has at least ten counts. This sequence joins TRBV29-1 and TRBJ2-5; 8 positions match TRBD1. The CDR3 is made up of 13 amino acids. Losses at the gene ends were 4 bases for V and 7 bases for J; bases not matched to a gene: 8. CDR1 is SQVTM, CDR2 ANQGSEA, per germline. CDR3 residues: CSVVGTGERTQYF. The CDR3 nucleotides are TGCAGCGTTGTGGGGACAGGAGAACGGACCCAGTACTTC.

CDR3 sequence: CASSRQGAGDSPLHF. The CDR3 DNA follows: TGTGCCAGTAGTAGACAGGGGGCTGGAGATTCACCCCTCCACTTT. This chain joins TRBV19 and TRBJ1-6, with TRBD1 matching 10 bases. CDR1 LNHDA and CDR2 SQIVND come from the germline V gene (reference sequence). The CDR3 runs to 15 residues. Trimming took 4 bases from V and 8 from J; bases not matched to a gene: 5.

The chain has TRBV5-1 and TRBJ1-6; tentative D call: TRBD1 (5 bases). Germline lookup yields CDR1 SGHRS and CDR2 YFSETQ. This CDR3 spans 15 amino acids. V dropped 4 bases and J dropped 7 bases, with 15 bases sitting between them. The CDR3 protein is CASSPDSGRNSPLHF. The CDR3 DNA is TGCGCCAGCAGCCCCGATTCGGGGCGGAATTCACCCCTCCACTTT. The whole variable domain, remainder taken from reference TRBV5-1 and TRBJ1-6, is KAGVTQTPRYLIKTRGQQVTLSCSPISGHRSVSWYQQTPGQGLQFLFEYFSETQRNKGNFPGRFSGRQFSNSRSEMNVSTLELGDSALYLCASSPDSGRNSPLHFGNGTRLTVT.

The chain joins TRBV20-1 to TRBJ2-5; D is perhaps TRBD1 (6 bases). Per germline, CDR1 DFQATT and CDR2 SNEGSKA (reference sequence). The CDR3 covers 14 residues. V was cut by 3 bases and J by 5 bases, with 16 bases left in between. CDR3: CSASDRRKGETQYF. In DNA, the CDR3 is TGCAGTGCTAGTGACAGGCGAAAGGGTGAGACCCAGTACTTC.

This chain joins TRBV20-1 and TRBJ1-2; D not certain. V was shortened by 0 bases and J by 8 bases, with 7 bases between the two germline ends. In germline, CDR1 is DFQATT, CDR2 SNEGSKA (reference sequence). The CDR3 covers 11 residues. CDR3 sequence reads: CSAREVGGYTF. DNA for the CDR3: TGCAGTGCTAGAGAAGTGGGGGGCTACACCTTC.

This chain joins TRBV13 and TRBJ2-7; D may be TRBD2 (6 bases). The CDR3 is 15 amino acids. In germline, CDR1 is PRHDT, CDR2 FYEKMQ (reference sequence). Trimming took off 4 bases at V and 1 base at J, with 14 bases between the two ends. DNA for the CDR3: TGTGCCAGCAGCTCCCGCGGGGAGGCATCCTACGAGCAGTACTTC. It yields the protein CASSSRGEASYEQYF. Full variable domain (missing parts from reference TRBV13 and TRBJ2-7): AAGVIQSPRHLIKEKRETATLKCYPIPRHDTVYWYQQGPGQDPQFLISFYEKMQSDKGSIPDRFSAQQFSDYHSELNMSSLELGDSALYFCASSSRGEASYEQYFGPGTRLTVT.

The J gene is TRBJ1-4, the V gene TRBV7-2; tentatively, D is TRBD1 (5 bases). Per germline, CDR1 SGHTA and CDR2 FQGNSA. CDR3 length: 12 residues. V was clipped by 1 base and J by 8 bases, with 5 bases between them. The chain's CDR3 is CASSLEGEKLFF. As DNA, the CDR3 is TGTGCCAGCAGCTTAGAGGGGGAAAAACTGTTTTTT.

The chain couples TRBV5-1 to TRBJ2-1, with TRBD1 matching 11 bases. The CDR3 has 15 amino acids. Per the germline V gene, CDR1 is SGHRS and CDR2 is YFSETQ. The V segment lost 3 bases and the J segment 6 bases; nucleotides outside the gene matches: 5. The CDR3 nucleotides read TGCGCCAGCAGCTCCGGACAGGGGGCTGGCAATGAGCAGTTCTTC. It encodes CASSSGQGAGNEQFF.

The V call is TRBV12-3 or TRBV12-4, the J call TRBJ2-1; D is possibly TRBD2 (6 bases). Trimming pared 5 bases from V and 7 bases from J, leaving 9 bases between. The CDR3 runs to 12 residues. This CDR3 is CASSTTSNEQFF. For the CDR3, the DNA is TGTGCCAGCAGTACGACTAGTAATGAGCAGTTCTTC.

The rearrangement links TRBV10-3 to TRBJ1-6; possible D gene TRBD1, 5 bases. CDR3 length: 16 amino acids. With 2 bases removed from V and 7 bases from J, the gap between germline ends came to 15 bases. Germline-derived CDR1 and CDR2 are ENHRY and SYGVKD. The CDR3 is CAISEGQGGGNSPLHF. Here the CDR3 DNA reads TGTGCCATCAGTGAGGGGCAGGGAGGAGGGAATTCACCCCTCCACTTT.

The genes are TRBV3-1 (or the pseudogene TRBV3-2) and TRBJ2-1; 9 bases are shared with TRBD2. Germline trimming cut 3 bases from V and 5 bases from J; bases unmatched to any gene: 5. The CDR3 spans 15 residues. Germline V gene lookup returns CDR1 LGHDT and CDR2 YNNKEL (reference sequence). CDR3 DNA: TGTGCCAGCAGCCATAGCGGGAGTGGGGACAATGAGCAGTTCTTC. It translates to CASSHSGSGDNEQFF.

V usage is TRBV7-9 and J usage is TRBJ1-5; 10 bases match TRBD1. This CDR3 spans 14 amino acids. Germline V gene sequence: CDR1 SEHNR, CDR2 FQNEAQ (reference sequence). Germline trimming cut 5 bases from V and 7 bases from J; bases unmatched to any gene: 5. CDR3 sequence: CASSEGQGWQPQHF. CDR3 DNA sequence: TGTGCCAGCAGCGAGGGACAGGGGTGGCAGCCCCAGCATTTT. The variable domain in full, completed from reference TRBV7-9 and TRBJ1-5, reads DTGVSQNPRHKITKRGQNVTFRCDPISEHNRLYWYRQTLGQGPEFLTYFQNEAQLEKSRLLSDRFSAERPKGSFSTLEIQRTEQGDSAMYLCASSEGQGWQPQHFGDGTRLSIL.

The V gene is TRBV2, the J gene TRBJ1-4; D is ambiguous. This CDR3 region has 13 residues. The V and J ends lost 3 bases and 0 bases respectively, with 2 bases between them. Germline lookup yields CDR1 SNHLY and CDR2 FYNNEI. The CDR3 sequence is CASSDTTNEKLFF. The DNA for the CDR3 is TGTGCCAGCAGTGATACAACTAATGAAAAACTGTTTTTT.

This clone was counted a single time. The J gene is TRBJ2-5, the V gene TRBV27; 12 nucleotides line up with TRBD2. The CDR3 is 15 residues long. V lost 6 bases, J lost 4 bases, and 6 bases stayed unmatched. Germline lookup yields CDR1 MNHEY and CDR2 SMNVEV (reference sequence). This CDR3 reads CASSSSGGARETQYF. CDR3 nucleotides: TGTGCCAGCAGCTCTAGCGGGGGGGCCAGAGAGACCCAGTACTTC.

This sequence joins TRBV19 and TRBJ2-5; perhaps TRBD2 as D (5 bases). V dropped 8 bases and J dropped 0 bases, with 19 bases sitting between them. This CDR3 is 16 amino acids long. Looked up from germline, CDR1 is LNHDA and CDR2 is SQIVND (reference sequence). In DNA, the CDR3 is TGTGCCAGTTCCGGCCGAGGGCAGATTTACCAAGAGACCCAGTACTTC. It yields the protein CASSGRGQIYQETQYF.

This chain's CDR3 is CASSQPQRLAGGKGYEQYF. The CDR3, as DNA: TGCGCCAGCAGCCAACCCCAGCGGCTAGCGGGAGGAAAGGGCTACGAGCAGTACTTC. The chain combines TRBV4-1 with TRBJ2-7, with 11 bases lining up with TRBD2. Losses at the gene ends were 2 bases for V and 3 bases for J; bases not matched to a gene: 15. From germline, CDR1 is MGHRA and CDR2 YSYEKL. The CDR3 sequence is 19 residues long.

This chain uses TRBV7-9 with TRBJ2-1, with D perhaps matching TRBD2 (5 bases). Germline loops: CDR1 SEHNR, CDR2 FQNEAQ (reference sequence). CDR3 length: 14 amino acids. V lost 5 bases and J lost 1, with 9 bases in between. This CDR3 reads CASSRWESYNEQFF. The CDR3 nucleotides read TGTGCCAGCAGCCGCTGGGAGTCCTACAATGAGCAGTTCTTC.

This clone has a handful of counts. The chain uses TRBV6-6 and TRBJ1-5; 9 bases match TRBD1. Germline CDR1 reads MNHNY; CDR2 reads SVGAGI (reference sequence). V shed 5 bases and J 7 bases; nucleotides not matched to a gene: 3. The CDR3 runs to 13 residues. CDR3 nucleotides: TGTGCCAGCAGTCCGGGACAGGGACAGCCCCAGCATTTT. Protein product: CASSPGQGQPQHF.

The V call is TRBV7-9, the J call TRBJ1-1; D is unclear. Germline CDR1 SEHNR, CDR2 FQNEAQ (reference sequence). V lost 2 bases, J lost 7 bases, and 20 bases lay in between. This CDR3 contains 16 residues. In DNA, the CDR3 is TGTGCCAGCAGCTTACTCTCGGTCACCGAGTCCTTTGAAGCTTTCTTT. It encodes CASSLLSVTESFEAFF.

This clone was counted a few times. The CDR3 loop is CATSDTITDTQYF. In nucleotides, the CDR3 is TGTGCCACCAGTGACACGATCACAGATACGCAGTATTTT. This chain uses TRBV24-1 with TRBJ2-3, with unresolved D. V shed 4 bases and J shed 2 bases, with 6 bases lying between them. Germline assignment: CDR1 KGHDR and CDR2 SFDVKD. The CDR3 has 13 residues.

On this clone: The same CDR3 arises from other DNA sequences in this sample as well. The rearrangement joins TRBV6-1 to TRBJ2-7; no firm D call. V was pared by 0 bases and J by 3 bases, with 3 bases between. Germline V gives CDR1 MNHNS, CDR2 SASEGT. CDR3 size: 12 residues. CDR3 in DNA: TGTGCCAGCAGTGAAGCAGGCTACGAGCAGTACTTC. Its protein is CASSEAGYEQYF.

The chain links TRBV28 to TRBJ2-1; D unclear. The V and J ends lost 1 base and 3 bases respectively, with 10 bases between them. CDR1 and CDR2 from the germline V gene are MDHEN and SYDVKM. The CDR3 covers 15 residues. The CDR3 nucleotides read TGTGCCAGCAGTTTATCTGGGTTTGGCTACAATGAGCAGTTCTTC. The encoded protein is CASSLSGFGYNEQFF.

This clone showed up just a few times. This chain links TRBV6-5 with TRBJ1-6; D is possibly TRBD1 (6 bases). The germline V gene has CDR1 MNHEY and CDR2 SVGAGI. The CDR3 has 15 residues. The ends were cut back, 2 bases at V and 11 bases at J, with 16 bases in the middle. The CDR3 reads CASSYKRTAGAPLHF. CDR3 nucleotides: TGTGCCAGCAGTTACAAAAGGACAGCTGGAGCACCCCTCCACTTT.

The chain uses TRBV6-2 or TRBV6-3 and TRBJ1-4; D gene ambiguous. The ends were cut back, 0 bases at V and 5 bases at J, with 13 bases in the middle. The CDR3 extends over 16 amino acids. CDR1 MNHEY and CDR2 SVGEGT come from the germline V gene. The DNA of the CDR3 is TGTGCCAGCAGTTACTCGGCCAGGAAAAAGAATGAAAAACTGTTTTTT. Translating gives CASSYSARKKNEKLFF.

This clone was seen just once. The chain employs TRBV5-4 and TRBJ2-1; 7 nucleotides match TRBD2. This CDR3 is 16 amino acids long. Germline V gives CDR1 SGHNT, CDR2 YYREEE (reference sequence). The junction had 9 bases not matched to a gene; V was cut back by 4 bases and J by 2 bases. The chain's CDR3 is CASSRGAGVAYNEQFF. In DNA form, the CDR3 reads TGTGCCAGCAGCCGCGGGGCGGGGGTCGCCTACAATGAGCAGTTCTTC. Full variable domain (outside the CDR3, taken from reference TRBV5-4 and TRBJ2-1): ETGVTQSPTHLIKTRGQQVTLRCSSQSGHNTVSWYQQALGQGPQFIFQYYREEENGRGNFPPRFSGLQFPNYSSELNVNALELDDSALYLCASSRGAGVAYNEQFFGPGTRLTVL.

In DNA form, the CDR3 reads TGTGCCAGCAGCTTAAAGTTTAGGGCCGATACGCAGTATTTT. It yields the protein CASSLKFRADTQYF. This chain links TRBV7-9 with TRBJ2-3, with no clear D. The V end lost 2 bases, the J end lost 6 bases, and 12 bases lay between the germline ends. There are 14 residues in the CDR3. Looked up from germline, CDR1 is SEHNR and CDR2 is FQNEAQ (reference sequence).

The chain combines TRBV27 with TRBJ2-5; possibly TRBD1 for D (6 bases). The germline V gene has CDR1 MNHEY and CDR2 SMNVEV (reference sequence). CDR3 length equals 15 residues. The V and J ends lost 3 bases and 4 bases respectively, with 15 bases between them. This CDR3 reads CASSFSGGMGETQYF. In DNA, the CDR3 is TGTGCCAGCAGTTTTAGTGGGGGCATGGGAGAGACCCAGTACTTC.

The rearrangement uses TRBV19 and TRBJ1-6, with D hard to call. V lost 5 bases to trimming and J lost 10 bases, with 18 bases between them. This CDR3 is 15 amino acids long. Germline CDR1 and CDR2: LNHDA and SQIVND (reference sequence). The CDR3 loop reads CASSSLGSKRSPLHF. As DNA, the CDR3 is TGTGCCAGTAGTTCTTTGGGTTCAAAGCGATCACCCCTCCACTTT.